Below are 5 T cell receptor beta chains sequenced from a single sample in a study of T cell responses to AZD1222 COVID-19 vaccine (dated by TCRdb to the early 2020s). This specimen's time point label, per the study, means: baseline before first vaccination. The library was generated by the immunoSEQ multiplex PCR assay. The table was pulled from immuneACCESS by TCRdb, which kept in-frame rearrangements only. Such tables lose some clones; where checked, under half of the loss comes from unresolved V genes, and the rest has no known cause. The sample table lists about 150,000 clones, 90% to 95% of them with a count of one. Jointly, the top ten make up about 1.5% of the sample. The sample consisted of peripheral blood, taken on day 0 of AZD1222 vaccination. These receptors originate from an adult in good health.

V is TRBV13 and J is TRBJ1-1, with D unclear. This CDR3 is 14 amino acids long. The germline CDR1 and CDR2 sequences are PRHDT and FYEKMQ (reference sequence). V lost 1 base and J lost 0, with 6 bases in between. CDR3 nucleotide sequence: TGTGCCAGCAGCTTAGCGGAAATGAACACTGAAGCTTTCTTT. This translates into CASSLAEMNTEAFF.

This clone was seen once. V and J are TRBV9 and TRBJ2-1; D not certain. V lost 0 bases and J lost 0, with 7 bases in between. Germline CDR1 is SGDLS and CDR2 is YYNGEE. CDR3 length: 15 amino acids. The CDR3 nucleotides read TGTGCCAGCAGCGTAGCGGCTAACTCCTACAATGAGCAGTTCTTC. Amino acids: CASSVAANSYNEQFF.

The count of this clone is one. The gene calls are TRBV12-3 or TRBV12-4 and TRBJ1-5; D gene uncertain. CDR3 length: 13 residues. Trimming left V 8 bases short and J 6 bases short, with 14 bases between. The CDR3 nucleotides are TGTGCCAGCGCTGACCCGAACCTTCAGCCCCAGCATTTT. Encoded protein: CASADPNLQPQHF.

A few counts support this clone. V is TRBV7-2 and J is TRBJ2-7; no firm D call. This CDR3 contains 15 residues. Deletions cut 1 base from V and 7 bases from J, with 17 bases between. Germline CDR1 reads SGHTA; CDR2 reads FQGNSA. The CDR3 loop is CASSLGHQVGLEQYF. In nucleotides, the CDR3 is TGTGCCAGCAGCTTAGGCCACCAGGTCGGTTTAGAGCAGTACTTC.

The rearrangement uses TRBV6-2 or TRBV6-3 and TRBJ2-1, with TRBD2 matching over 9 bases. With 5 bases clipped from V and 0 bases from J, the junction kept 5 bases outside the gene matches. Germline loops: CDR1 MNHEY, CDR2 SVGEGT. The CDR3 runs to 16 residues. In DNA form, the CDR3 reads TGTGCCAGCAGTGGGCTAGCGGGGACCTCCTACAATGAGCAGTTCTTC. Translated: CASSGLAGTSYNEQFF.